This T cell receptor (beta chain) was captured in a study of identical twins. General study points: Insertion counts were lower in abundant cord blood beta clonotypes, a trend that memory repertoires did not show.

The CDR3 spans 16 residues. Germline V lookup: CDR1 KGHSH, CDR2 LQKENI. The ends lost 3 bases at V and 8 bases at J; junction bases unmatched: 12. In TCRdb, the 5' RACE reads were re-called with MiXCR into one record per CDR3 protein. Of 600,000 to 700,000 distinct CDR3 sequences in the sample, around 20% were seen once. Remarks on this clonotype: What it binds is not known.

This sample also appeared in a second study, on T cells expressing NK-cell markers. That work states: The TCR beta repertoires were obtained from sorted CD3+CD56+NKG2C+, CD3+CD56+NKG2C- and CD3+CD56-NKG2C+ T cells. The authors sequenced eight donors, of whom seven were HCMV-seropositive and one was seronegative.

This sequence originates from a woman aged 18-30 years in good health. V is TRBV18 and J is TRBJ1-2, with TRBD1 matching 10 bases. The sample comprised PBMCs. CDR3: CASSPNLDRGRDGYTF. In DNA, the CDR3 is TGTGCCAGCTCACCGAACCTCGACAGGGGGCGCGACGGCTACACCTTC.